What follows is one TCR beta chain and its context. Its matching antigen is unknown. This specimen belongs to a study of cytomegalovirus exposure and HLA in healthy donors. The CDR3 totals 15 residues. The junction had 8 bases not matched to a gene; V was cut back by 5 bases and J by 3 bases. Per the germline V gene, CDR1 is LNHDA and CDR2 is SQIVND (reference sequence). The study's findings and limits: The study flagged approximately 180 TCR beta chains as cytomegalovirus-associated. The authors excluded some V segments, including TRBV6-2 and TRBV6-3, as indistinguishable. Follow-up analysis seemed to connect common viral pathogens with several of the most significant clusters identified.

The PCR employed 60 Vbeta primers together with 13 Jbeta primers. Clones were read by immunoSEQ multiplex PCR, and TCRdb kept only the in-frame ones, dropping some. The data hold 100,000 to 150,000 clones, with around 80% observed a single time. The specimen was PBMCs. This clonotype was sampled from a woman in her 30s in good health and CMV-seronegative. The chain combines TRBV19 with TRBJ2-7; the match to TRBD1 covers 9 bases. CDR3 protein: CASSVEDRGYYEQYF. The CDR3 DNA follows: TGTGCCAGTAGTGTGGAGGACAGGGGCTACTACGAGCAGTACTTC.